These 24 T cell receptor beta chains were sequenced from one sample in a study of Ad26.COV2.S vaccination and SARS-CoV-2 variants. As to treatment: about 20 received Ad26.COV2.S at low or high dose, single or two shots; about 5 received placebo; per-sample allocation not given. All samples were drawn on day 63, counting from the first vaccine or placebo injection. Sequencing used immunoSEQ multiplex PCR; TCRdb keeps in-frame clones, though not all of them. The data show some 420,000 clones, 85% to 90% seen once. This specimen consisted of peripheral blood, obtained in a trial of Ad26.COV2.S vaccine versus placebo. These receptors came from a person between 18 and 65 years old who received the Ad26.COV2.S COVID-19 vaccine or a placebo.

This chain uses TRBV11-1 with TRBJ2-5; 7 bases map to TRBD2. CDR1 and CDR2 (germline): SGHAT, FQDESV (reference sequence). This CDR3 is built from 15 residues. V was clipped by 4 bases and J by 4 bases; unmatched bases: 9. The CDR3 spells CASSSQAGRRETQYF. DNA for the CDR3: TGTGCCAGCAGCTCACAAGCGGGGAGGAGAGAGACCCAGTACTTC.

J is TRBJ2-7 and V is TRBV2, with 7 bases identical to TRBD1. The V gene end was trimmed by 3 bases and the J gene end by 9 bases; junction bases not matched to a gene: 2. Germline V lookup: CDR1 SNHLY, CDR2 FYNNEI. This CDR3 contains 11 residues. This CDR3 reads CASSDRTGQYF. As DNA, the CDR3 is TGTGCCAGCAGTGACAGGACAGGGCAGTACTTC.

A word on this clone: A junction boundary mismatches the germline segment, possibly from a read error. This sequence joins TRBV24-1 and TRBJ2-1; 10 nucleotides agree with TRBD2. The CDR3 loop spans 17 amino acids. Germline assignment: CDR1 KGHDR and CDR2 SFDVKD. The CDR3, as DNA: TGTGCCACCAGTGATTTGGTAGCGGGGGGCTCCTCCAATGAGCAGTTCTTC. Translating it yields CATSDLVAGGSSNEQFF.

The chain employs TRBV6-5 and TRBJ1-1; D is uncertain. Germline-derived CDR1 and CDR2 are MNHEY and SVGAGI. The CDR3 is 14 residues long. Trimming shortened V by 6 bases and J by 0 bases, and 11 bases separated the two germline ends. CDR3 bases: TGTGCCAGCAGCAGGAGTGAACTGAACACTGAAGCTTTCTTT. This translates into CASSRSELNTEAFF.

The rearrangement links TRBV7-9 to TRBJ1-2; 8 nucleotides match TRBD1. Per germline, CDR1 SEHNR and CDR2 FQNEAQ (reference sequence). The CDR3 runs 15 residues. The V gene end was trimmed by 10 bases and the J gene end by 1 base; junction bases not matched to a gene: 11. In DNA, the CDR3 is TGTGCCACCAGGGGGGGGACAGGTTTTAACTATGGCTACACCTTC. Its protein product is CATRGGTGFNYGYTF.

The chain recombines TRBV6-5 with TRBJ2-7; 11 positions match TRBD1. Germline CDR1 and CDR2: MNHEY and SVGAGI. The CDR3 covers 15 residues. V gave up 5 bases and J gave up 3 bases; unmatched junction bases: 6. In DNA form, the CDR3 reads TGTGCCAGCAGTCCCACCGGGACAGGGGGCTACGAGCAGTACTTC. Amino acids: CASSPTGTGGYEQYF.

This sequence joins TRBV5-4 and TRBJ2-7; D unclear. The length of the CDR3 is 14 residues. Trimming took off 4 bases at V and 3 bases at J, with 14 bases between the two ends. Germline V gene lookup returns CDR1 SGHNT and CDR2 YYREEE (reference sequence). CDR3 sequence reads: CASSPRAAVYEQYF. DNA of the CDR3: TGTGCCAGCAGCCCCCGGGCGGCGGTCTACGAGCAGTACTTC.

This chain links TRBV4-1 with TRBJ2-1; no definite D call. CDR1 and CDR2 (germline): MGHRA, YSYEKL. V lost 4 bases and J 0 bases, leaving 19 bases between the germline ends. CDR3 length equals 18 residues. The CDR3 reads CASSPRASSRPSYNEQFF. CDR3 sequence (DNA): TGCGCCAGCAGCCCCCGAGCATCGTCCAGACCCTCCTACAATGAGCAGTTCTTC.

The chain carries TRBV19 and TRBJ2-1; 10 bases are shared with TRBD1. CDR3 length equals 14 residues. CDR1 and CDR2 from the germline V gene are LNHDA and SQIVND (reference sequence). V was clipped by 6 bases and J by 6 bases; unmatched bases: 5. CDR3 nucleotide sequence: TGTGCCAGTAGGCCGGGACAGGGGATCAATGAGCAGTTCTTC. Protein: CASRPGQGINEQFF.

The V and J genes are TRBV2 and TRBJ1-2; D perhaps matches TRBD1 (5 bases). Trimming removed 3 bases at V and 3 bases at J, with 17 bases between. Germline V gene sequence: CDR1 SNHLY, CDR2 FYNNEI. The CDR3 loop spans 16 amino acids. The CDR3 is CASSDNRRGPYYGYTF. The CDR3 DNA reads TGTGCCAGCAGTGATAACAGGAGAGGACCTTACTATGGCTACACCTTC.

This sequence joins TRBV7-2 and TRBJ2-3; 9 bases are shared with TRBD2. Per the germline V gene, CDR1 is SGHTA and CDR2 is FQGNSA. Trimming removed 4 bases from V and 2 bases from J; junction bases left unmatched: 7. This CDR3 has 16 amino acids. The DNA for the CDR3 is TGTGCCAGCAGCTCCCCTGCGGGGGGGTTCACAGATACGCAGTATTTT. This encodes CASSSPAGGFTDTQYF.

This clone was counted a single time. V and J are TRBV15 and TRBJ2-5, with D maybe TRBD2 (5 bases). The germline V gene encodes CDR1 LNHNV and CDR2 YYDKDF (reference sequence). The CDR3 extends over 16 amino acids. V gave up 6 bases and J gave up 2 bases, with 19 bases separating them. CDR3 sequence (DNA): TGTGCCACCAGAAATTCCTGGGTAGCGCCTCAAGAGACCCAGTACTTC. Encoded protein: CATRNSWVAPQETQYF.

CDR3 bases: TGTGCCAGCAGCGGCCCGGGACCCAACTATGGCTACACCTTC. Residues: CASSGPGPNYGYTF. The chain recombines TRBV9 with TRBJ1-2; perhaps TRBD1 as D (5 bases). This CDR3 is 14 amino acids long. CDR1 SGDLS and CDR2 YYNGEE come from the germline V gene. Trimming pared 3 bases from V and 2 bases from J, leaving 11 bases between. The full variable domain, in which reference TRBV9 and TRBJ1-2 provide the parts outside the CDR3, is DSGVTQTPKHLITATGQRVTLRCSPRSGDLSVYWYQQSLDQGLQFLIQYYNGEERAKGNILERFSAQQFPDLHSELNLSSLELGDSALYFCASSGPGPNYGYTFGSGTRLTVV.

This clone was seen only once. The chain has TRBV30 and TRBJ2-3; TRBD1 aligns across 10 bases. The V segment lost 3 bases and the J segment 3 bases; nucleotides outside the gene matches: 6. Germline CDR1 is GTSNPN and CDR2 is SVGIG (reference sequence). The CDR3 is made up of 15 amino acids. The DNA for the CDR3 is TGTGCCTGGAGAATGGGACAGGGGTTAACAGATACGCAGTATTTT. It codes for CAWRMGQGLTDTQYF.

The CDR3 nucleotides read TGTGCCAGCAGCGTAGGAGCGAGTTCACCCCTCCACTTT. Translating gives CASSVGASSPLHF. The chain combines TRBV9 with TRBJ1-6; D remains unclear. V was cut by 0 bases and J by 9 bases, with 7 bases left in between. Germline V gives CDR1 SGDLS, CDR2 YYNGEE. The CDR3 loop spans 13 amino acids.

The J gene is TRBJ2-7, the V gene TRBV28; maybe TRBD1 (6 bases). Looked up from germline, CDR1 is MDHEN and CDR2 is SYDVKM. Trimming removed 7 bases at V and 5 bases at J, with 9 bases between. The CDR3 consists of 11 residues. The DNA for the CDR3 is TGTGCCAGCATCCACAGGGACGAGCAGTACTTC. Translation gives CASIHRDEQYF.

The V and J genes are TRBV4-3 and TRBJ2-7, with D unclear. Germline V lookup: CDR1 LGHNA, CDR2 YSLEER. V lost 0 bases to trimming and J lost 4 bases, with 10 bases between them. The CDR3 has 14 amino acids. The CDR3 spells CASSQDRVDYEQYF. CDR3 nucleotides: TGCGCCAGCAGCCAAGATAGGGTGGATTACGAGCAGTACTTC.

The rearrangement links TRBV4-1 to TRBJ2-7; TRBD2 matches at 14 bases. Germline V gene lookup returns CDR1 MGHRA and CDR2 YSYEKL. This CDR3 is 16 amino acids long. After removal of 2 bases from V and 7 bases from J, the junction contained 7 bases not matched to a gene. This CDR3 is CASSQMGTSGGGEQYF. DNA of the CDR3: TGCGCCAGCAGCCAAATGGGGACTAGCGGGGGAGGAGAGCAGTACTTC.

The CDR3 region has the DNA TGTGCCAGCAGCCCCTATACAGGGGTTGATTCACCCCTCCACTTT. Protein product: CASSPYTGVDSPLHF. The chain couples TRBV5-5 to TRBJ1-6, with 7 positions matching TRBD1. The CDR3 loop spans 15 amino acids. V dropped 4 bases and J dropped 8; count of bases not matched to a gene: 9. CDR1 and CDR2 from the germline V gene are SGHKS and YYEKEE (reference sequence).

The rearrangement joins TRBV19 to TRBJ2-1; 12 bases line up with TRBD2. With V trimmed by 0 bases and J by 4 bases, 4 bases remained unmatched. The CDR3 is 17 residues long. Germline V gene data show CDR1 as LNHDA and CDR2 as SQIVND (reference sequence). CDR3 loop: CASSIEPSGGAYNEQFF. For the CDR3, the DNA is TGTGCCAGTAGTATAGAGCCTAGCGGGGGGGCTTACAATGAGCAGTTCTTC.

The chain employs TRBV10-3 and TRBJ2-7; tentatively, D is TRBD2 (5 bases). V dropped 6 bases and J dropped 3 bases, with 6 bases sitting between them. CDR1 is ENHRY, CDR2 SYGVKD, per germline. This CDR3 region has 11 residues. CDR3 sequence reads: CAIRRDYEQYF. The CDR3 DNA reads TGTGCCATCAGACGGGACTACGAGCAGTACTTC.

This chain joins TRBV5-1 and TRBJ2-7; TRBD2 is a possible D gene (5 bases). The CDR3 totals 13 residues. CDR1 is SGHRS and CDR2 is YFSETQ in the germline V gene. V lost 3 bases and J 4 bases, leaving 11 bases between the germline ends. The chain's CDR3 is CASSWGEQYEQYF. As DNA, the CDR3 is TGCGCCAGCAGCTGGGGAGAACAGTACGAGCAGTACTTC.

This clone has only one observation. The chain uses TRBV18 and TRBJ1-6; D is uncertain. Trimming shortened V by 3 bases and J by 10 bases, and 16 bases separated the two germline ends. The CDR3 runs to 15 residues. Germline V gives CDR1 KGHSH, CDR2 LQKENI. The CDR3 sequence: CASSPPDGIKSPLHF. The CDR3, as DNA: TGTGCCAGCTCACCCCCGGATGGGATAAAATCACCCCTCCACTTT.

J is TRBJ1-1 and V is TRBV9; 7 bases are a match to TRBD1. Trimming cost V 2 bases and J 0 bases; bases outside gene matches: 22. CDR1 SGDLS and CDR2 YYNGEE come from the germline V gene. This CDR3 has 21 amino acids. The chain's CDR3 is CASSVFSGTDNPPRLNTEAFF. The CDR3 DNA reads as TGTGCCAGCAGCGTCTTTTCGGGGACAGATAACCCTCCGAGGCTGAACACTGAAGCTTTCTTT.